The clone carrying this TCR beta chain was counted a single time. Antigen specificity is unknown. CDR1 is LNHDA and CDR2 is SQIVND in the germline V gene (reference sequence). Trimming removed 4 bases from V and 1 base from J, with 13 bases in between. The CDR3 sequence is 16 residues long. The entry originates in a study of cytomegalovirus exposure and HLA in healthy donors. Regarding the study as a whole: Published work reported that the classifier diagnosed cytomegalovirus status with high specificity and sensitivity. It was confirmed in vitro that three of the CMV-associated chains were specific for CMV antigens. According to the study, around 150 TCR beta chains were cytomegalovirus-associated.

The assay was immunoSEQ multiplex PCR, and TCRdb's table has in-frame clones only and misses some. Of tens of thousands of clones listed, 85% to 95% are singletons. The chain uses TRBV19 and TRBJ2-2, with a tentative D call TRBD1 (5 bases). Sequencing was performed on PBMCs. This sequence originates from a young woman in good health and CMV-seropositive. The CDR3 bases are TGTGCCAGTAGTAAACTCGGACAACAGAACACCGGGGAGCTGTTTTTT. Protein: CASSKLGQQNTGELFF.